Listed here are 15 T cell receptor beta chains from one sample, sequenced in a study of blood T cell repertoires in COVID-19. Assay: immunoSEQ multiplex PCR; the TCRdb copy retains only in-frame clones and omits some. The sample lists 140,000 to 150,000 clones, over 80% occurring once. The specimen was peripheral blood. All receptors come from a woman in her forties or fifties with acute or convalescent COVID-19.

The V and J genes are TRBV5-1 and TRBJ2-5; 11 positions agree with TRBD2. J was trimmed by 4 bases and V by 0 bases; bases with no gene match: 5. The CDR3 runs 16 residues. Germline-derived CDR1 and CDR2 are SGHRS and YFSETQ. CDR3 region: CASSLGGLAVGETQYF. The CDR3 DNA follows: TGCGCCAGCAGCTTGGGGGGACTAGCGGTAGGAGAGACCCAGTACTTC.

The chain uses TRBV18 and TRBJ1-6; 7 positions match TRBD1. The germline CDR1 and CDR2 sequences are KGHSH and LQKENI. The CDR3 covers 13 residues. Germline trimming cut 3 bases from V and 10 bases from J; bases unmatched to any gene: 3. The CDR3 here is CASSPDRDSPLHF. The CDR3 DNA follows: TGTGCCAGCTCACCCGACAGGGACTCACCCCTCCACTTT.

The chain recombines TRBV3-1 (or the pseudogene TRBV3-2) with TRBJ1-5, with D perhaps TRBD1 (5 bases). The CDR3 has 14 residues. Per germline, CDR1 LGHDT and CDR2 YNNKEL (reference sequence). Trimming shortened V by 1 base and J by 4 bases, and 8 bases separated the two germline ends. The CDR3 sequence: CASSQGRVNQPQHF. Written as DNA, the CDR3 is TGTGCCAGCAGCCAAGGCAGGGTAAATCAGCCCCAGCATTTT.

This clone was detected only once. The rearrangement links TRBV5-1 to TRBJ2-5; maybe TRBD1 (5 bases). V shed 4 bases and J shed 5 bases, with 12 bases lying between them. The CDR3 is made up of 13 amino acids. Looked up from germline, CDR1 is SGHRS and CDR2 is YFSETQ. DNA for the CDR3: TGCGCCAGCAGCATCCAGGGTCGGGAGACCCAGTACTTC. Residues: CASSIQGRETQYF.

The rearrangement uses TRBV11-3 and TRBJ1-1, with D maybe TRBD1 (5 bases). In germline, CDR1 is SGHNT, CDR2 YENEEA. There are 12 residues in the CDR3. With 3 bases removed from V and 5 bases from J, the gap between germline ends came to 7 bases. DNA for the CDR3: TGTGCCAGCAGCTTGTCAGGGACTGAAGCTTTCTTT. Protein sequence: CASSLSGTEAFF.

The chain couples TRBV5-1 to TRBJ1-2; maybe TRBD1 (5 bases). The germline V gene encodes CDR1 SGHRS and CDR2 YFSETQ. Trimming left V 7 bases short and J 10 bases short, with 17 bases between. This CDR3 region has 12 residues. The CDR3 DNA follows: TGCGCCAGCCGGGTAGGGGCCTCGCCCTACACCTTC. Its protein is CASRVGASPYTF.

The chain links TRBV3-1 (or the pseudogene TRBV3-2) to TRBJ1-2, with 9 positions matching TRBD1. Germline V gives CDR1 LGHDT, CDR2 YNNKEL (reference sequence). This CDR3 region has 16 residues. V lost 4 bases, J lost 0 bases, and 6 bases stayed unmatched. CDR3: CASSLGTGRSNYGYTF. Written as DNA, the CDR3 is TGTGCCAGCAGCCTTGGGACAGGGAGGTCTAACTATGGCTACACCTTC.

This rearrangement joins TRBV6-6 to TRBJ2-3; D is undetermined. This CDR3 contains 14 residues. Trimming took off 2 bases at V and 2 bases at J, with 8 bases between the two ends. Germline V gene sequence: CDR1 MNHNY, CDR2 SVGAGI (reference sequence). The chain's CDR3 is CASSYGQNTDTQYF. CDR3 DNA sequence: TGTGCCAGCAGTTACGGTCAGAACACAGATACGCAGTATTTT.

The chain joins TRBV5-1 to TRBJ1-1, with D maybe TRBD1 (5 bases). V shed 6 bases and J shed 1 base, with 22 bases lying between them. Per the germline V gene, CDR1 is SGHRS and CDR2 is YFSETQ. The CDR3 is 17 residues long. CDR3 protein: CASTSRPSGGANTEAFF. CDR3 in DNA: TGCGCCAGCACCTCCCGACCATCGGGCGGGGCGAACACTGAAGCTTTCTTT.

This clone was counted once. This chain links TRBV15 with TRBJ2-1, with D possibly being TRBD2 (5 bases). Per germline, CDR1 LNHNV and CDR2 YYDKDF (reference sequence). The CDR3 extends over 13 amino acids. The V and J ends lost 8 bases and 3 bases respectively, with 11 bases between them. Here the CDR3 reads CATRRTFYNEQFF. CDR3 in DNA: TGTGCCACCCGAAGGACTTTCTACAATGAGCAGTTCTTC.

The J gene is TRBJ2-2, the V gene TRBV7-6; D is undetermined. CDR1 is SGHVS, CDR2 FNYEAQ, per germline. The CDR3 totals 13 residues. The V end lost 5 bases, the J end lost 6 bases, and 10 bases lay between the germline ends. DNA of the CDR3: TGTGCCAGCAGCCTCTCCCTAGCCGGGGAGCTGTTTTTT. Translation gives CASSLSLAGELFF. Complete variable domain (other parts from reference TRBV7-6 and TRBJ2-2): GAGVSQSPRYKVTKRGQDVALRCDPISGHVSLYWYRQALGQGPEFLTYFNYEAQQDKSGLPNDRFSAERPEGSISTLTIQRTEQRDSAMYRCASSLSLAGELFFGEGSRLTVL.

The CDR3: CASSMTGSFGEQYF. DNA for the CDR3: TGTGCCAGCAGTATGACAGGGAGTTTCGGCGAGCAGTACTTC. The chain uses TRBV6-5 and TRBJ2-7; 7 bases are shared with TRBD1. This CDR3 is 14 amino acids long. Germline V lookup: CDR1 MNHEY, CDR2 SVGAGI. Unmatched junction bases numbered 10, after V lost 5 bases and J lost 6 bases.

CDR3: CATSSHTSGNTIYF. CDR3 in DNA: TGTGCCACCAGCAGTCACACCTCTGGAAACACCATATATTTT. The chain joins TRBV15 to TRBJ1-3; unclear D gene. CDR1 is LNHNV and CDR2 is YYDKDF in the germline V gene (reference sequence). The CDR3 spans 14 residues. Trimming stripped 3 bases from V and 0 bases from J, with 6 bases between.

The chain employs TRBV9 and TRBJ2-3, with 7 bases lining up with TRBD2. The CDR3 extends over 18 amino acids. The germline gives CDR1 SGDLS, CDR2 YYNGEE. Trimming at V came to 0 bases and at J to 7 bases, leaving 17 bases not matched to a gene. The CDR3 sequence is CASSVEVGGVTGFNTQYF. In DNA form, the CDR3 reads TGTGCCAGCAGCGTAGAGGTGGGGGGGGTGACCGGGTTTAATACGCAGTATTTT.

The chain couples TRBV5-1 to TRBJ2-7, with 9 bases identical to TRBD1. This CDR3 is built from 15 residues. The V segment lost 4 bases and the J segment 1 base; nucleotides outside the gene matches: 6. Germline V gene sequence: CDR1 SGHRS, CDR2 YFSETQ. In nucleotides, the CDR3 is TGCGCCAGCAGCATAGAGGGACAGGGTTCCTACGAGCAGTACTTC. Translation: CASSIEGQGSYEQYF. Together with reference TRBV5-1 and TRBJ2-7, the CDR3 gives the full variable domain: KAGVTQTPRYLIKTRGQQVTLSCSPISGHRSVSWYQQTPGQGLQFLFEYFSETQRNKGNFPGRFSGRQFSNSRSEMNVSTLELGDSALYLCASSIEGQGSYEQYFGPGTRLTVT.